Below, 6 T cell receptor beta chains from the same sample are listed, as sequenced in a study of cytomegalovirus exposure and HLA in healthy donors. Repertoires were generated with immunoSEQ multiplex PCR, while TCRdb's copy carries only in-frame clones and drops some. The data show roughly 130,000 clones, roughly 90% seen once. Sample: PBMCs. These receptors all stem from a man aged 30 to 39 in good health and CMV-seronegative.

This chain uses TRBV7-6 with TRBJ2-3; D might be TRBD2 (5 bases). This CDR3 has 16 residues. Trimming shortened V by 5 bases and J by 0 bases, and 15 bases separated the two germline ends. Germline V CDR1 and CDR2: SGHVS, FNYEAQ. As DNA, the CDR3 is TGTGCCAGCAGCACCGGGGTGGCGGATAGCACAGATACGCAGTATTTT. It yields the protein CASSTGVADSTDTQYF. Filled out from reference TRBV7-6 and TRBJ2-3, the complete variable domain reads GAGVSQSPRYKVTKRGQDVALRCDPISGHVSLYWYRQALGQGPEFLTYFNYEAQQDKSGLPNDRFSAERPEGSISTLTIQRTEQRDSAMYRCASSTGVADSTDTQYFGPGTRLTVL.

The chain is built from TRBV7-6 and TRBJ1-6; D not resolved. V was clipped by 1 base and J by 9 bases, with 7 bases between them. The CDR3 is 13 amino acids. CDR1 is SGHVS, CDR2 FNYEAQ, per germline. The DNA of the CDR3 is TGTGCCAGCAGCTTAGGGAGGGTTTCACCCCTCCACTTT. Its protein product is CASSLGRVSPLHF.

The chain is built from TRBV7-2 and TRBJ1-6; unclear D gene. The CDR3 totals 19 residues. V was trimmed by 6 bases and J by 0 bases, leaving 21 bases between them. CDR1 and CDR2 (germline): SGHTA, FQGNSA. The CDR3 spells CASRPGMAKGSSYNSPLHF. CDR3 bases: TGTGCCAGCAGACCGGGGATGGCTAAGGGAAGCTCCTATAATTCACCCCTCCACTTT. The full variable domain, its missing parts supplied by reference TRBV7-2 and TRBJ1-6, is GAGVSQSPSNKVTEKGKDVELRCDPISGHTALYWYRQSLGQGLEFLIYFQGNSAPDKSGLPSDRFSAERTGGSVSTLTIQRTQQEDSAVYLCASRPGMAKGSSYNSPLHFGNGTRLTVT.

CDR3 sequence reads: CASSLGNSARQPQHF. The CDR3, as DNA: TGTGCCAGTAGTTTGGGTAACAGTGCGCGTCAGCCCCAGCATTTT. J is TRBJ1-5 and V is TRBV19; D gene unclear. This CDR3 is built from 15 residues. Germline CDR1 reads LNHDA; CDR2 reads SQIVND (reference sequence). With 5 bases removed from V and 6 bases from J, the gap between germline ends came to 17 bases.

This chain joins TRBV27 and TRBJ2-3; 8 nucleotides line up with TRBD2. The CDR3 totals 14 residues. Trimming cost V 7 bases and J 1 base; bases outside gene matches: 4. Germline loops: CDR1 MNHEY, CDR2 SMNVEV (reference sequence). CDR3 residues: CASISGLGTDTQYF. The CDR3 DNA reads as TGTGCCAGCATCTCGGGACTAGGCACAGATACGCAGTATTTT.

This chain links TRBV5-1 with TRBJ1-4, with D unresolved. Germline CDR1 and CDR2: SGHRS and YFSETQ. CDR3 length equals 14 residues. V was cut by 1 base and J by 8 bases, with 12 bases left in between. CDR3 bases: TGCGCCAGCAGCTTGAACCGGGAACGGGAAAAACTGTTTTTT. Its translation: CASSLNREREKLFF.